Each of the 7 T cell receptor beta chains below was sequenced from the same sample in a study of tumor-infiltrating lymphocytes in primary liver carcinoma. Co-extraction yielded RNA and DNA from around 18-30 mg of unsorted bulk tissue. Researchers generated TCR beta cDNA from approximately 0.55 ug of total RNA, relying on a constant-region primer. TCR beta libraries came from three nested multiplex PCR rounds using slightly modified ARM-PCR. Both of the initial two PCR rounds ran for around 9 cycles and employed TRBV1-TRBV30 forward primers alongside a C-beta reverse primer. MiXCR, run by TCRdb on the multiplex PCR reads, gives a single entry per CDR3 protein. This sample has fewer than 75,000 distinct CDR3 sequences, with over 60% found just once. The sequenced material came from liver tumor tissue from sampling region 4. Subset reported: tumor region T4, right-lateral pole. These receptors were collected from a man aged 40-49 years with primary liver carcinoma and hepatitis B virus infection.

A single count supports this clonotype. V and J are TRBV4-1 and TRBJ1-3; D remains unclear. CDR3 length: 16 amino acids. The V gene lost 4 bases and the J gene lost 7 bases, with 20 bases spanning the gap. CDR1 MGHRA and CDR2 YSYEKL come from the germline V gene. The CDR3 DNA sequence: TGCGCCAGCAGCCTGAGTAACGGATTGTATGGGAACACCATATATTTT. It specifies CASSLSNGLYGNTIYF.

On this clonotype: One end of the junction is discordant with germline, which a read error may explain. The genes are TRBV29-1 and TRBJ2-5; perhaps D is TRBD1 or TRBD2 (6 bases each). The CDR3 covers 13 residues. Germline V lookup: CDR1 SQVTM, CDR2 ANQGSEA. The CDR3 sequence: CSTLMEGVETQYF. The CDR3 nucleotides read TGTAGCACCCTGATGGAGGGGGTAGAGACCCAGTACTTC.

The gene calls are TRBV12-3 or TRBV12-4 and TRBJ1-1; TRBD1 matches 9 bases. The CDR3 extends over 12 amino acids. The trim removed 8 bases at V and 10 bases at J, leaving 8 bases unmatched. The CDR3 region has the DNA TGTGCCAGCGGCAGGGACAGGGAAGCAGCTTTCTTT. It codes for CASGRDREAAFF.

This chain joins TRBV11-2 and TRBJ2-7; 9 bases match TRBD1. Germline lookup yields CDR1 SGHAT and CDR2 FQNNGV. This CDR3 spans 15 amino acids. Trimming took 2 bases from V and 5 from J; bases not matched to a gene: 7. The DNA for the CDR3 is TGTGCCAGCAGCTTACTATGGACAGGGGAGAACGAGCAGTACTTC. It is translated as CASSLLWTGENEQYF.

This clonotype came up once. A read error may account for a junction end that differs from germline. This chain uses TRBV6-1 with TRBJ2-1, with 11 bases that match TRBD1. Germline lookup yields CDR1 MNHNS and CDR2 SASEGT. CDR3 length: 15 residues. The CDR3 loop reads CDTRVGTGGYNEQFF. For the CDR3, the DNA is TGTGACACCAGAGTCGGGACAGGGGGGTACAATGAACAGTTCTTC.

In the case of this clonotype: As the CDR3 is not closed by the conserved phenylalanine or tryptophan, this likely results from a read error. The chain couples TRBV6-5 to TRBJ2-5; D not resolved. V dropped 0 bases and J dropped 2 bases, with 1 base sitting between them. The CDR3 sequence is 12 residues long. Germline V gene lookup returns CDR1 MNHEY and CDR2 SVGAGI. CDR3 sequence: CASSYSQETQYY. The DNA for the CDR3 is TGTGCCAGCAGTTACTCACAAGAGACCCAGTACTAT.

This clonotype was counted at least ten times. V is TRBV11-2 and J is TRBJ2-1; 11 positions agree with TRBD2. From germline, CDR1 is SGHAT and CDR2 FQNNGV. The CDR3 is 16 residues long. With 4 bases clipped from V and 8 bases from J, the junction kept 10 bases outside the gene matches. The CDR3 coding sequence is TGTGCCAGCAGCTCGTTACTAGCGGGAGTCGTCGATGAGCAGTTCTTC. This codes for CASSSLLAGVVDEQFF.